This T cell receptor (beta chain) was sequenced for a study of T cell responses to AZD1222 COVID-19 vaccine. TCRdb's table, derived via immunoSEQ multiplex PCR, lists solely in-frame clones and lacks some. The sample shows under 250,000 clones, 85% to 95% of them seen only once. The CDR3 loop spans 15 amino acids. V was pared by 4 bases and J by 6 bases, with 4 bases of the junction left unmatched. The germline V gene has CDR1 SGHRS and CDR2 YFSETQ. The V call is TRBV5-1, the J call TRBJ2-5, with 15 bases lining up with TRBD2. The sequencing here drew on peripheral blood, taken on day 0 of MenACWY control vaccination. The sequence came from an adult in good health. CDR3 sequence reads: CASSGGTSGGQTQYF. The CDR3 DNA follows: TGCGCCAGCAGCGGCGGGACTAGCGGGGGGCAGACCCAGTACTTC.